The 29 T cell receptor beta chains listed next were all sequenced from one sample in a study of blood T cell repertoires in COVID-19. The method was immunoSEQ multiplex PCR; TCRdb's version includes in-frame clones alone and lacks a portion of them. The sample records 100,000 to 150,000 clones, about 88% being singletons. Sequencing was done on a sample of peripheral blood. Source of these receptors: a man aged 50 to 60 with active COVID-19.

This chain links TRBV2 with TRBJ2-1; 9 nucleotides match TRBD2. Germline V gene lookup returns CDR1 SNHLY and CDR2 FYNNEI. J lost 2 bases, V lost 8 bases, and 10 bases had no gene match. CDR3 length: 16 amino acids. Written as DNA, the CDR3 is TGTGCCAGCGCCTTCCCCGCTAGCGGGACCTACAATGAGCAGTTCTTC. Translation: CASAFPASGTYNEQFF.

The chain employs TRBV6-6 and TRBJ1-3; D is unclear. V was trimmed by 2 bases and J by 0 bases, leaving 11 bases between them. This CDR3 comprises 16 residues. Germline-derived CDR1 and CDR2 are MNHNY and SVGAGI (reference sequence). CDR3 in amino acids: CASSYESGFSGNTIYF. Written as DNA, the CDR3 is TGTGCCAGCAGTTACGAGTCAGGTTTCTCTGGAAACACCATATATTTT.

Comments on this clone: Other DNA sequences in the same sample also yield this CDR3. In DNA, the CDR3 is TGTGCCAGCAGTGAGCAGGGTGGGAATCAGCCCCAGCATTTT. Amino acid sequence: CASSEQGGNQPQHF. V and J are TRBV6-1 and TRBJ1-5; possible D gene TRBD1, 5 bases. V lost 3 bases, J lost 4 bases, and 10 bases lay in between. Germline V CDR1 and CDR2: MNHNS, SASEGT. The CDR3 sequence is 14 residues long.

On this clone: The germline gene is not matched at one end of the junction; a read error may be the cause. The CDR3 DNA sequence: TGCGCCAGCAGCCTCCTACAGGGTGACAATGGCTGCACCTTC. Protein product: CASSLLQGDNGCTF. The rearrangement links TRBV5-1 to TRBJ1-2; D perhaps matches TRBD1 (6 bases). The CDR3 runs 14 residues. CDR1 and CDR2 (germline): SGHRS, YFSETQ.

This sequence joins TRBV6-5 and TRBJ2-1; the match to TRBD2 covers 13 bases. CDR1 is MNHEY and CDR2 is SVGAGI in the germline V gene. The CDR3 is made up of 15 amino acids. The J segment lost 4 bases and the V segment lost 6 bases, leaving 3 bases of the junction unmatched. The CDR3 nucleotides are TGTGCCAGCAGAGGGACTAGCGGGATATACAATGAGCAGTTCTTC. Translated, it gives CASRGTSGIYNEQFF.

The chain couples TRBV5-6 to TRBJ2-5; D not certain. Germline V gene lookup returns CDR1 SGHDT and CDR2 YYEEEE. Deletions cut 0 bases from V and 4 bases from J, with 7 bases between. The CDR3 extends over 13 amino acids. CDR3 bases: TGTGCCAGCAGCTTGGGTGTCCGAGAGACCCAGTACTTC. Amino acid sequence: CASSLGVRETQYF.

This chain links TRBV2 with TRBJ1-1, with D unresolved. V lost 8 bases to trimming and J lost 2 bases, with 12 bases between them. Per the germline V gene, CDR1 is SNHLY and CDR2 is FYNNEI. CDR3 length equals 13 residues. In DNA, the CDR3 is TGTGCCAGCGGGAGGACGGAAAACACTGAAGCTTTCTTT. Its protein product is CASGRTENTEAFF.

The chain recombines TRBV6-1 with TRBJ2-7; 7 bases are shared with TRBD1. Per the germline V gene, CDR1 is MNHNS and CDR2 is SASEGT. The CDR3 is 16 residues long. V lost 4 bases and J lost 0; bases outside the gene matches: 9. Here the CDR3 reads CASSGSTGISSYEQYF. In nucleotides, the CDR3 is TGTGCCAGCAGTGGATCGACAGGGATTAGCTCCTACGAGCAGTACTTC.

The rearrangement joins TRBV7-9 to TRBJ2-2; 8 bases align to TRBD2. The J segment lost 4 bases and the V segment lost 5 bases, leaving 9 bases of the junction unmatched. From germline, CDR1 is SEHNR and CDR2 FQNEAQ (reference sequence). The CDR3 loop spans 16 amino acids. CDR3 amino acids: CASSLYSGTGTGELFF. DNA for the CDR3: TGTGCCAGCAGCCTATATAGCGGGACGGGCACCGGGGAGCTGTTTTTT.

The chain recombines TRBV5-5 with TRBJ1-4, with TRBD1 identical over 10 bases. Unmatched junction bases numbered 4, after V lost 4 bases and J lost 1 base. The CDR3 is made up of 16 amino acids. Germline CDR1 reads SGHKS; CDR2 reads YYEKEE (reference sequence). In DNA form, the CDR3 reads TGTGCCAGCAGCCCGGGACAGGGGTTAACTAATGAAAAACTGTTTTTT. As protein: CASSPGQGLTNEKLFF.

The rearrangement links TRBV7-9 to TRBJ2-1, with TRBD2 matching 9 bases. The CDR3 is 15 residues long. Germline values: CDR1 SEHNR, CDR2 FQNEAQ (reference sequence). V shed 6 bases and J 6 bases; nucleotides not matched to a gene: 9. CDR3 DNA: TGTGCCAGCAGTTCTTATAGCGGGAGAACCAATGAGCAGTTCTTC. It codes for CASSSYSGRTNEQFF.

V is TRBV19 and J is TRBJ2-5; D unresolved. This CDR3 is built from 14 residues. Germline assignment: CDR1 LNHDA and CDR2 SQIVND (reference sequence). Trimming removed 1 base from V and 1 base from J, with 7 bases in between. CDR3: CASSIAAFQETQYF. The DNA for the CDR3 is TGTGCCAGTAGTATAGCCGCGTTCCAAGAGACCCAGTACTTC.

The chain has TRBV6-1 and TRBJ2-1, with a tentative D call TRBD2 (5 bases). Germline loops: CDR1 MNHNS, CDR2 SASEGT. V lost 3 bases and J lost 4, with 7 bases in between. This CDR3 region has 13 residues. As DNA, the CDR3 is TGTGCCAGCAGTGATCGCGGGTACAATGAGCAGTTCTTC. Amino acid sequence: CASSDRGYNEQFF.

The J gene is TRBJ2-5, the V gene TRBV5-6; 12 bases agree with TRBD2. Germline V gene data show CDR1 as SGHDT and CDR2 as YYEEEE. The V gene end was trimmed by 4 bases and the J gene end by 5 bases; junction bases not matched to a gene: 6. This CDR3 has 15 amino acids. The CDR3, as DNA: TGTGCCAGCAGCCCTAGCGGGGGGGCCTTGGAGACCCAGTACTTC. Protein sequence: CASSPSGGALETQYF. Full variable domain (remainder filled in from reference TRBV5-6 and TRBJ2-5): DAGVTQSPTHLIKTRGQQVTLRCSPKSGHDTVSWYQQALGQGPQFIFQYYEEEERQRGNFPDRFSGHQFPNYSSELNVNALLLGDSALYLCASSPSGGALETQYFGPGTRLLVL.

The rearrangement joins TRBV21-1 to TRBJ2-7; the D call TRBD1 from the table was never checked on the DNA. TRBV21-1 is a pseudogene. The CDR3 spans 14 residues. CDR3 residues: CATHQGAPTYEQYV. In DNA, the CDR3 is TGTGCCACCCACCAGGGGGCCCCTACCTACGAGCAGTACGTC.

V usage is TRBV3-1 (or the pseudogene TRBV3-2) and J usage is TRBJ1-1; D is ambiguous. Per the germline V gene, CDR1 is LGHDT and CDR2 is YNNKEL (reference sequence). Trimming removed 1 base from V and 0 bases from J, with 6 bases in between. This CDR3 is built from 14 residues. The CDR3 region has the DNA TGTGCCAGCAGCCAAGTTAGTATGAACACTGAAGCTTTCTTT. Protein sequence: CASSQVSMNTEAFF.

The chain employs TRBV10-2 and TRBJ1-6, with D possibly matching TRBD1 (6 bases). Germline CDR1 is WSHSY and CDR2 is SAAADI. The CDR3 runs to 13 residues. With 8 bases removed from V and 5 bases from J, the gap between germline ends came to 10 bases. Here the CDR3 DNA reads TGCGCCAGCCAAGACAGGAATAATTCACCCCTCCACTTT. Its protein product is CASQDRNNSPLHF.

This clone was seen a few times. The chain recombines TRBV27 with TRBJ1-5; weak D call: TRBD1 (5 bases). Germline V lookup: CDR1 MNHEY, CDR2 SMNVEV (reference sequence). The CDR3 contains 14 residues. V lost 3 bases, J lost 3 bases, and 9 bases lay in between. The CDR3 is CASSFQGYNQPQHF. The DNA of the CDR3 is TGTGCCAGCAGTTTCCAGGGCTACAATCAGCCCCAGCATTTT.

This clone has a handful of counts. V is TRBV3-1 (or the pseudogene TRBV3-2) and J is TRBJ1-2; possibly TRBD1 for D (6 bases). Trimming shortened V by 4 bases and J by 4 bases, and 7 bases separated the two germline ends. Germline V CDR1 and CDR2: LGHDT, YNNKEL (reference sequence). The CDR3 spans 12 residues. The CDR3 DNA is TGTGCCAGCAGCCCACAGGGCTATGGCTACACCTTC. Translating it yields CASSPQGYGYTF.

The chain carries TRBV15 and TRBJ2-5; 10 nucleotides match TRBD1. The CDR3 consists of 13 residues. Looked up from germline, CDR1 is LNHNV and CDR2 is YYDKDF (reference sequence). Trimming removed 3 bases from V and 5 bases from J; junction bases left unmatched: 0. The CDR3 DNA reads TGTGCCACCAGCAGGGGACAGGGGGAGACCCAGTACTTC. Translated, it gives CATSRGQGETQYF. The complete variable domain, with remaining parts taken from reference TRBV15 and TRBJ2-5, reads DAMVIQNPRYQVTQFGKPVTLSCSQTLNHNVMYWYQQKSSQAPKLLFHYYDKDFNNEADTPDNFQSRRPNTSFCFLDIRSPGLGDTAMYLCATSRGQGETQYFGPGTRLLVL.

This chain connects TRBV7-2 to TRBJ2-5, with 10 bases that match TRBD2. Looked up from germline, CDR1 is SGHTA and CDR2 is FQGNSA. Trimming took 4 bases from V and 5 from J; bases not matched to a gene: 10. This CDR3 spans 16 amino acids. For the CDR3, the DNA is TGTGCCAGCAGCTCTAGCGGGGGCCCCGCCAGGGAGACCCAGTACTTC. This codes for CASSSSGGPARETQYF.

J is TRBJ2-1 and V is TRBV5-1; 14 bases are a match to TRBD2. In germline, CDR1 is SGHRS, CDR2 YFSETQ. J gave up 7 bases and V 4 bases, and 7 bases lay outside the gene matches. CDR3 length equals 16 residues. Here the CDR3 DNA reads TGCGCCAGCAGCCCCCTCGGACTAGCGGGAGGAAATGAGCAGTTCTTC. Its translation: CASSPLGLAGGNEQFF.

CDR3 in amino acids: CASGLEEAYEQYF. DNA for the CDR3: TGTGCTAGTGGTTTGGAAGAGGCCTACGAGCAGTACTTC. The rearrangement links TRBV12-5 to TRBJ2-7; no reliable D call. This CDR3 spans 13 amino acids. Germline CDR1 reads LGHNT; CDR2 reads FRNRAP. Trimming removed 1 base at V and 2 bases at J, with 6 bases between.

This clone appeared once. The V and J genes are TRBV5-1 and TRBJ2-3, with D uncertain. The V end lost 4 bases, the J end lost 3 bases, and 21 bases lay between the germline ends. This CDR3 has 17 residues. Germline V gives CDR1 SGHRS, CDR2 YFSETQ. CDR3 coding DNA: TGCGCCAGCAGCCAATCCGGCCCCAGGTGGGCGACAGATACGCAGTATTTT. Its translation is CASSQSGPRWATDTQYF.

The CDR3 loop reads CAWAPGSNIQYF. CDR3 coding DNA: TGTGCCTGGGCGCCAGGGTCCAACATTCAGTACTTC. V is TRBV30 and J is TRBJ2-4, with D possibly being TRBD1 (5 bases). The length of the CDR3 is 12 residues. CDR1 and CDR2 (germline): GTSNPN, SVGIG (reference sequence). With 5 bases removed from V and 7 bases from J, the gap between germline ends came to 12 bases.

In nucleotides, the CDR3 is TGTGCCAGCAGTACCCGACAGGGAGCGCTCCACTTT. Encoded protein: CASSTRQGALHF. The chain uses TRBV6-5 and TRBJ1-6, with 7 bases identical to TRBD1. Trimming cost V 5 bases and J 16 bases; bases outside gene matches: 8. This CDR3 contains 12 residues. Germline assignment: CDR1 MNHEY and CDR2 SVGAGI.

This clone was recorded once. The chain has TRBV12-3 or TRBV12-4 and TRBJ1-6, with D perhaps TRBD1 (6 bases). This CDR3 contains 13 residues. V lost 6 bases and J lost 7, with 10 bases in between. The chain's CDR3 is CASSGQGNSPLHF. For the CDR3, the DNA is TGTGCCAGCAGCGGTCAGGGGAATTCACCCCTCCACTTT.

The J gene is TRBJ2-1, the V gene TRBV5-1, with TRBD1 matching over 10 bases. CDR1 and CDR2 from the germline V gene are SGHRS and YFSETQ. This CDR3 is built from 14 residues. V lost 0 bases to trimming and J lost 6 bases; unmatched junction nucleotides: 0. The CDR3 loop reads CASSLGQGANEQFF. The CDR3 bases are TGCGCCAGCAGCTTGGGACAGGGGGCCAATGAGCAGTTCTTC.

This chain uses TRBV11-3 with TRBJ2-2; D is ambiguous. CDR3 size: 17 residues. With 2 bases removed from V and 5 bases from J, the gap between germline ends came to 18 bases. Germline V gene data show CDR1 as SGHNT and CDR2 as YENEEA. Here the CDR3 reads CASSLSSGTVPTGELFF. CDR3 DNA: TGTGCCAGCAGCTTAAGCTCAGGCACGGTGCCGACCGGGGAGCTGTTTTTT.